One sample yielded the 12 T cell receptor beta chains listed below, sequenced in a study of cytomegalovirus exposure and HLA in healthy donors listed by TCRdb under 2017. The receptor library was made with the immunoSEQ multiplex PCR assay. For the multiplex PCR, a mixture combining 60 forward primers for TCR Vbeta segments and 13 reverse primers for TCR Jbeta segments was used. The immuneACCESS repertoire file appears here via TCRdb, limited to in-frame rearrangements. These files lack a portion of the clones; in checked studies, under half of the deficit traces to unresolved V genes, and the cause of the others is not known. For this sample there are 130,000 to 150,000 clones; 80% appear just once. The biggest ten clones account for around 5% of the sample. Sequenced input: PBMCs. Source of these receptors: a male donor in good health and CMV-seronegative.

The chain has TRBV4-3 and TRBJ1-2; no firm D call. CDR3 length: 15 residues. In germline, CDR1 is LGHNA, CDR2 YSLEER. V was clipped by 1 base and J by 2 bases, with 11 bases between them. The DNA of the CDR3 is TGCGCCAGCAGCCAAGGGAGGGTCTTGAACTATGGCTACACCTTC. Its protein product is CASSQGRVLNYGYTF.

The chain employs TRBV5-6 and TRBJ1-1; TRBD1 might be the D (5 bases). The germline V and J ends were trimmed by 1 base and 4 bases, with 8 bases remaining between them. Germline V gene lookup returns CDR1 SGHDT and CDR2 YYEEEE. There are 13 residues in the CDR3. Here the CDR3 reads CASSLWGGTEAFF. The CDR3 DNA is TGTGCCAGCAGCTTGTGGGGGGGCACTGAAGCTTTCTTT.

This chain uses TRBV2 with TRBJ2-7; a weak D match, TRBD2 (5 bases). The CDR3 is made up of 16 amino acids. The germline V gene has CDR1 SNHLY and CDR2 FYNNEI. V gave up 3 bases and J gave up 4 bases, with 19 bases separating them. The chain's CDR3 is CASSEDPGKGSYEQYF. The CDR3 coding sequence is TGTGCCAGCAGTGAGGATCCGGGAAAAGGCTCTTACGAGCAGTACTTC.

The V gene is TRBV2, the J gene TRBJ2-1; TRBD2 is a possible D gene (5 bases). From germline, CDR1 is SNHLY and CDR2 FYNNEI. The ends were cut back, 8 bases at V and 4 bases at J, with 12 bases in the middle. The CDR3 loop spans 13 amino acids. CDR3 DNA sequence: TGTGCCAGCTGCCTAGCACGTTACAATGAGCAGTTCTTC. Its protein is CASCLARYNEQFF.

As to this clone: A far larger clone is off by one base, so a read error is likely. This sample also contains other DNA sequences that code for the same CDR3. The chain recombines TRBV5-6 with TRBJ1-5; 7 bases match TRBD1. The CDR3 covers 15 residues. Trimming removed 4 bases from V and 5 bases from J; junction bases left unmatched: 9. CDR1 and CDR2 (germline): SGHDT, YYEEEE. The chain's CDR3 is CASSQGRGRDQPQHF. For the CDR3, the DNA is TGTGCCAGCAGCCAAGGAAGGGGGCGGGATCAGCCCCAGCATTTT.

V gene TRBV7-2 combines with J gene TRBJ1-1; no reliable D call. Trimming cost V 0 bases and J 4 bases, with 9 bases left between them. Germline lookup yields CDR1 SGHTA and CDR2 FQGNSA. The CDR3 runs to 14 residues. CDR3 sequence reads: CASSLAGGSTEAFF. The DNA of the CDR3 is TGTGCCAGCAGCTTAGCAGGCGGTAGCACTGAAGCTTTCTTT.

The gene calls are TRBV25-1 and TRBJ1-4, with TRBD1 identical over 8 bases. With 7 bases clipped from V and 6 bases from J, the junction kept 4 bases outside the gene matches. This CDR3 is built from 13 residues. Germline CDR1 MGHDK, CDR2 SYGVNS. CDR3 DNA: TGTGCCAGCACCCAGGGGGCGGATGAAAAACTGTTTTTT. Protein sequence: CASTQGADEKLFF.

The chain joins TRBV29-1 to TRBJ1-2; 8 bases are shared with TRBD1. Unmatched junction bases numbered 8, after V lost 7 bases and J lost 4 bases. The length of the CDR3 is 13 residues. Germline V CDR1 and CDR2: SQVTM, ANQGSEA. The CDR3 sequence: CSADRGPLYGYTF. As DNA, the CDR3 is TGCAGCGCCGACAGGGGCCCTCTCTATGGCTACACCTTC.

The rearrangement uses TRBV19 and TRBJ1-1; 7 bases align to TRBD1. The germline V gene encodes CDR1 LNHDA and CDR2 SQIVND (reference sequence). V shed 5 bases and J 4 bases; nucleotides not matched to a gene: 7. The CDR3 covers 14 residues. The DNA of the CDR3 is TGTGCCAGTAGTTTCACAGGGGTCAGCACTGAAGCTTTCTTT. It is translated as CASSFTGVSTEAFF.

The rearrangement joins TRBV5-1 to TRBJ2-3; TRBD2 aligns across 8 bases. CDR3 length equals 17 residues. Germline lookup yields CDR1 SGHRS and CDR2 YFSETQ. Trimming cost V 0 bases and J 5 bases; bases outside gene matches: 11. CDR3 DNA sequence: TGCGCCAGCAGCTTGGGATCGGCGGGGGGTTTTGGAGATACGCAGTATTTT. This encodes CASSLGSAGGFGDTQYF.

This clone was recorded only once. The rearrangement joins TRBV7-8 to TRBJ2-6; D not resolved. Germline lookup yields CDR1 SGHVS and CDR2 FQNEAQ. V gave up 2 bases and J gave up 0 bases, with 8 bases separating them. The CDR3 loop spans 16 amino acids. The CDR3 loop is CASSLLYSSGANVLTF. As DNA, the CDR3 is TGTGCCAGCAGCTTATTGTACAGCTCTGGGGCCAACGTCCTGACTTTC.

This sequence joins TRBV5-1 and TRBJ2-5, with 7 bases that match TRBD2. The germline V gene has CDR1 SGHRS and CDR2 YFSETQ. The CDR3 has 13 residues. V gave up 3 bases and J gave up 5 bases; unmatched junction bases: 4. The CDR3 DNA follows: TGCGCCAGCAGCTCCCAGGGAGGGGAGACCCAGTACTTC. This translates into CASSSQGGETQYF.